This entry is about one T cell receptor beta chain. Its matching antigen is unknown. An end of the junction differs from the germline gene, which may be a read error. This sample was taken from a study of tumor-infiltrating lymphocytes in primary liver carcinoma. The template, approximately 500 ng total RNA, yielded TCR beta cDNA made with a constant-region primer. Libraries covering TCR beta were generated through three nested multiplex PCR rounds (using a slightly modified ARM-PCR). Each of the first two PCR rounds ran around 10 cycles with TRBV1-TRBV30 forward and C-beta reverse primers. MiXCR, applied by TCRdb to the multiplex PCR reads, yields one record per CDR3 protein. The repertoire holds approximately 37,000 distinct CDR3 sequences, less than 85% seen once, with roughly 15% in the top ten. Notes on the study in general: Tumor region pairs overlapped more than did tumor-adjacent and tumor-blood pairs.

There are 15 residues in the CDR3. Germline loops: CDR1 SGHAT, CDR2 FQNNGV. Co-extraction yielded RNA and DNA from 20-30 mg of unsorted bulk tissue. Sequenced input: liver tumor tissue from sampling region 4. As to subset: tumor region T4, right-lateral pole. The chain employs TRBV11-2 and TRBJ2-2; 7 bases fit TRBD1. This receptor was obtained from a man aged 40-49 years with primary liver carcinoma and hepatitis B virus infection. CDR3 amino acids: CASSPTRGTTGELLF. The CDR3 coding sequence is TGTGCCAGCAGCCCCACCAGGGGGACAACCGGGGAACTGTTGTTC.